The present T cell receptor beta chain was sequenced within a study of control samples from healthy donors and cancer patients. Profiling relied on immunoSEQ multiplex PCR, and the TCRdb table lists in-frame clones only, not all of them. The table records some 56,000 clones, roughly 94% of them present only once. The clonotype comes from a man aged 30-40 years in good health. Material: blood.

The CDR3 region has the DNA TGCGCCAGCAGCTTGGAGGGGGCCGGGGCGGGCAATCAGCCCCAGCATTTT. It specifies CASSLEGAGAGNQPQHF. The chain uses TRBV5-1 and TRBJ1-5; TRBD1 matches at 7 bases. J lost 2 bases, V lost 0 bases, and 8 bases had no gene match. The CDR3 runs to 17 residues. In germline, CDR1 is SGHRS, CDR2 YFSETQ.